Following are 13 T cell receptor beta chains from one sample sequenced in a study of cytomegalovirus exposure and HLA in healthy donors. Researchers ran the PCR with 60 Vbeta and 13 Jbeta primers. Method: immunoSEQ multiplex PCR; TCRdb's copy keeps in-frame clones and lacks some. This table holds around 120,000 clones, roughly four fifths found once. Material for sequencing was PBMCs. These receptors were obtained from a male donor in good health and CMV-seropositive.

The genes are TRBV10-3 and TRBJ2-1, with TRBD2 identical over 9 bases. J gave up 10 bases and V 3 bases, and 4 bases lay outside the gene matches. The CDR3 runs 13 residues. Germline V gives CDR1 ENHRY, CDR2 SYGVKD. The CDR3 loop is CAISDVAGGEQFF. The CDR3 DNA follows: TGTGCCATCAGTGATGTCGCGGGAGGGGAGCAGTTCTTC.

The chain carries TRBV29-1 and TRBJ2-5, with TRBD2 matching 7 bases. Germline trimming cut 3 bases from V and 2 bases from J; bases unmatched to any gene: 6. Germline-derived CDR1 and CDR2 are SQVTM and ANQGSEA. The CDR3 extends over 14 amino acids. Here the CDR3 reads CSVEGGRGQETQYF. CDR3 in DNA: TGCAGCGTTGAGGGGGGGAGGGGTCAAGAGACCCAGTACTTC. The full variable domain, in which reference TRBV29-1 and TRBJ2-5 provide the parts outside the CDR3, is SAVISQKPSRDICQRGTSLTIQCQVDSQVTMMFWYRQQPGQSLTLIATANQGSEATYESGFVIDKFPISRPNLTFSTLTVSNMSPEDSSIYLCSVEGGRGQETQYFGPGTRLLVL.

About this clone: The junction shows a germline mismatch at one end, possibly a read error. The CDR3 protein is CASSPSTSASGISGANGLTF. As DNA, the CDR3 is TGTGCCAGCTCACCAAGTACGTCGGCTAGCGGTATCTCTGGGGCCAACGGCCTGACTTTC. V gene TRBV18 combines with J gene TRBJ2-6; 7 bases map to TRBD2. Germline V gene lookup returns CDR1 KGHSH and CDR2 LQKENI. The CDR3 is 20 amino acids.

This clone is a singleton in its sample. CDR3 nucleotide sequence: TGTGCCAGTAGTATAGGCGAGGGCAGTAATGAGCAGTTCTTC. Its translation is CASSIGEGSNEQFF. This chain joins TRBV19 and TRBJ2-1, with D maybe TRBD2 (5 bases). The germline V gene has CDR1 LNHDA and CDR2 SQIVND (reference sequence). Trimming shortened V by 1 base and J by 7 bases, and 11 bases separated the two germline ends. CDR3 size: 14 residues.

The chain recombines TRBV6-1 with TRBJ2-1, with 10 bases identical to TRBD2. The CDR3 contains 16 residues. Germline V gene data show CDR1 as MNHNS and CDR2 as SASEGT. Trimming cost V 3 bases and J 0 bases; bases outside gene matches: 2. CDR3 sequence (DNA): TGTGCCAGCAGTGAGCTAGCGGGAGCCTCCTACAATGAGCAGTTCTTC. Protein sequence: CASSELAGASYNEQFF.

This clone showed up just a few times. This chain joins TRBV10-3 and TRBJ1-2; tentatively, D is TRBD1 (6 bases). The CDR3 spans 13 residues. The ends were cut back, 3 bases at V and 6 bases at J, with 11 bases in the middle. The V gene's germline CDR1 is ENHRY and CDR2 SYGVKD. This chain's CDR3 is CAISEQGLDGYTF. CDR3 sequence (DNA): TGTGCCATCAGTGAACAGGGCCTCGATGGCTACACCTTC.

V usage is TRBV7-9 and J usage is TRBJ2-5; weak D call: TRBD1 (5 bases). Germline V CDR1 and CDR2: SEHNR, FQNEAQ (reference sequence). The V end lost 5 bases, the J end lost 1 base, and 11 bases lay between the germline ends. CDR3 length equals 14 residues. This CDR3 is CASSPPGPQETQYF. CDR3 bases: TGTGCCAGCAGCCCCCCAGGGCCCCAAGAGACCCAGTACTTC.

This clone was seen once. The chain recombines TRBV2 with TRBJ1-1, with D unclear. The V gene's germline CDR1 is SNHLY and CDR2 FYNNEI. CDR3 length: 12 residues. The V end lost 3 bases, the J end lost 4 bases, and 6 bases lay between the germline ends. CDR3 in DNA: TGTGCCAGCAGTGACAGTGGCACTGAAGCTTTCTTT. Residues: CASSDSGTEAFF.

The chain is built from TRBV2 and TRBJ1-5, with a possible D match to TRBD1 (6 bases). Deletions cut 5 bases from V and 3 bases from J, with 17 bases between. This CDR3 spans 16 amino acids. CDR1 SNHLY and CDR2 FYNNEI come from the germline V gene. The CDR3 reads CASSWDIADINQPQHF. The DNA for the CDR3 is TGTGCCAGCAGTTGGGACATCGCGGACATCAATCAGCCCCAGCATTTT.

The V call is TRBV9, the J call TRBJ2-3, with D perhaps TRBD2 (6 bases). V was cut by 0 bases and J by 1 base, with 9 bases left in between. The CDR3 is made up of 15 amino acids. CDR1 is SGDLS and CDR2 is YYNGEE in the germline V gene. The CDR3 DNA reads as TGTGCCAGCAGCGTAGGCGGGGTGGGCACAGATACGCAGTATTTT. This translates into CASSVGGVGTDTQYF.

V and J are TRBV9 and TRBJ2-2; 7 bases fit TRBD1. Germline trimming cut 6 bases from V and 2 bases from J; bases unmatched to any gene: 10. The CDR3 contains 16 residues. CDR1 and CDR2 (germline): SGDLS, YYNGEE. CDR3 sequence (DNA): TGTGCCAGCAACAAAATCGGACAGGCTAACACCGGGGAGCTGTTTTTT. This translates into CASNKIGQANTGELFF.

The V call is TRBV9, the J call TRBJ2-3, with 8 bases identical to TRBD1. The V gene's germline CDR1 is SGDLS and CDR2 YYNGEE. This CDR3 contains 16 residues. J was trimmed by 2 bases and V by 4 bases; bases with no gene match: 9. CDR3 bases: TGTGCCAGCAGCCCACGACAGGGGACCTCCACAGATACGCAGTATTTT. Translating gives CASSPRQGTSTDTQYF. The complete variable domain, with remaining parts taken from reference TRBV9 and TRBJ2-3, reads DSGVTQTPKHLITATGQRVTLRCSPRSGDLSVYWYQQSLDQGLQFLIQYYNGEERAKGNILERFSAQQFPDLHSELNLSSLELGDSALYFCASSPRQGTSTDTQYFGPGTRLTVL.

The rearrangement links TRBV4-3 to TRBJ2-1, with D possibly being TRBD1 (6 bases). Deletions cut 0 bases from V and 1 base from J, with 16 bases between. Germline V gene data show CDR1 as LGHNA and CDR2 as YSLEER. CDR3 length: 18 residues. CDR3 nucleotide sequence: TGCGCCAGCAGCCAAGATCCTCGTAGGCAGGGGTCCTACAATGAGCAGTTCTTC. This gives the protein CASSQDPRRQGSYNEQFF.